The 32 T cell receptor beta chains presented below share a single source sample, sequenced in a study of T cells in Graves' hyperthyroidism and ophthalmopathy. RNA transcripts yielded amplified TCR beta CDR3 regions. Carried out on the TCR CDR3, a first-round RT-PCR used the HTBI primer set. Each CDR3 protein is one row after TCRdb ran MiXCR on the multiplex PCR reads. This table holds 450,000 to 600,000 distinct CDR3 sequences, 13% to 15% found once. The material sequenced was blood. These receptors were obtained from a woman in her thirties or forties with Graves' hyperthyroidism.

The rearrangement joins TRBV5-1 to TRBJ1-1; maybe TRBD1 (6 bases). Trimming removed 5 bases at V and 2 bases at J, with 10 bases between. CDR3 length equals 13 residues. The germline gives CDR1 SGHRS, CDR2 YFSETQ. CDR3 residues: CASRLDSNTEAFF. The CDR3 DNA is TGCGCCAGCAGGCTGGACAGCAACACTGAAGCTTTCTTT.

This clonotype was seen ten or more times. This chain joins TRBV3-1 and TRBJ2-1; D perhaps matches TRBD2 (6 bases). V was shortened by 1 base and J by 6 bases, with 13 bases between the two germline ends. The V gene's germline CDR1 is LGHDT and CDR2 YNNKEL (reference sequence). The CDR3 covers 15 residues. The DNA for the CDR3 is TGTGCCAGCAGCCAAGCGGGAGCTGCTGTCAATGAGCAGTTCTTC. Translating it yields CASSQAGAAVNEQFF.

V and J are TRBV20-1 and TRBJ1-5, with 8 bases that match TRBD1. Germline V gene lookup returns CDR1 DFQATT and CDR2 SNEGSKA (reference sequence). This CDR3 is 15 amino acids long. The V segment lost 2 bases and the J segment 4 bases; nucleotides outside the gene matches: 7. The CDR3 reads CSARKIRQGNQPQHF. The CDR3, as DNA: TGCAGTGCTAGAAAAATCAGACAGGGGAATCAGCCCCAGCATTTT.

This clonotype was found many times. The rearrangement links TRBV3-1 to TRBJ2-1; 12 bases agree with TRBD2. V dropped 5 bases and J dropped 8; count of bases not matched to a gene: 10. The germline V gene has CDR1 LGHDT and CDR2 YNNKEL (reference sequence). The CDR3 contains 16 residues. The CDR3 spells CASSYGLAGNSDEQFF. For the CDR3, the DNA is TGTGCCAGCAGCTACGGACTAGCGGGAAATAGCGATGAGCAGTTCTTC.

This clonotype was seen at least ten times. The CDR3 spells CASSPSAANYGYTF. The CDR3 region has the DNA TGTGCCAGCTCACCCTCGGCAGCAAACTATGGCTACACCTTC. V usage is TRBV18 and J usage is TRBJ1-2; D remains ambiguous. The CDR3 runs to 14 residues. Germline V gene data show CDR1 as KGHSH and CDR2 as LQKENI. The germline V and J ends were trimmed by 3 bases and 2 bases, with 10 bases remaining between them.

This chain links TRBV20-1 with TRBJ2-5; possibly TRBD2 for D (5 bases). V dropped 6 bases and J dropped 5 bases, with 22 bases sitting between them. The CDR3 length is 15 residues. The germline V gene encodes CDR1 DFQATT and CDR2 SNEGSKA (reference sequence). In DNA form, the CDR3 reads TGCAGTGCCGAGGGCCCTAGTTCGAATAGGGAGACCCAGTACTTC. Protein: CSAEGPSSNRETQYF.

The chain uses TRBV7-9 and TRBJ2-1, with 14 positions matching TRBD2. V gave up 3 bases and J gave up 8 bases; unmatched junction bases: 6. The CDR3 totals 16 residues. Germline values: CDR1 SEHNR, CDR2 FQNEAQ (reference sequence). The CDR3 DNA reads TGTGCCAGCAGCTTCGGACTAGCGGGAGGACTGGATGAGCAGTTCTTC. Its protein is CASSFGLAGGLDEQFF.

This clonotype was detected many times. The chain joins TRBV2 to TRBJ2-5, with a tentative D call TRBD1 (6 bases). Germline V CDR1 and CDR2: SNHLY, FYNNEI. The V end lost 10 bases, the J end lost 3 bases, and 9 bases lay between the germline ends. The CDR3 is made up of 11 amino acids. The CDR3 DNA is TGTGCCACCAGACAGGAAGAGACCCAGTACTTC. Its protein product is CATRQEETQYF.

This clonotype has only a few counts. The rearrangement uses TRBV9 and TRBJ2-1, with D possibly matching TRBD2 (6 bases). Germline V gene data show CDR1 as SGDLS and CDR2 as YYNGEE. V shed 0 bases and J shed 7 bases, with 14 bases lying between them. CDR3 length: 15 residues. The CDR3 coding sequence is TGTGCCAGCAGCGTAGGCGGGGACCCTAATAATGAGCAGTTCTTC. Translation: CASSVGGDPNNEQFF.

This clonotype was counted between two and nine times. The chain combines TRBV12-3 or TRBV12-4 with TRBJ2-7, with 8 bases lining up with TRBD2. Unmatched junction bases numbered 10, after V lost 6 bases and J lost 0 bases. The CDR3 is made up of 16 amino acids. The CDR3 sequence: CASSPWGLAGSYEQYF. CDR3 coding DNA: TGTGCCAGCAGCCCCTGGGGTCTAGCGGGCTCCTACGAGCAGTACTTC.

This clonotype has at least ten counts. The V and J genes are TRBV5-1 and TRBJ2-7; 10 positions match TRBD2. Germline V lookup: CDR1 SGHRS, CDR2 YFSETQ. This CDR3 has 14 residues. Trimming at V came to 6 bases and at J to 3 bases, leaving 6 bases not matched to a gene. For the CDR3, the DNA is TGCGCCAGCAACCCGGGACTAGCGTACTACGAGCAGTACTTC. This codes for CASNPGLAYYEQYF.

This clonotype was recorded at least ten times. V is TRBV20-1 and J is TRBJ1-2; a possible D gene is TRBD1 (5 bases). CDR1 is DFQATT, CDR2 SNEGSKA, per germline (reference sequence). The CDR3 is 12 residues long. Trimming stripped 3 bases from V and 5 bases from J, with 10 bases between. CDR3 residues: CSASLGGYGYTF. DNA of the CDR3: TGCAGTGCTAGTTTGGGGGGTTATGGCTACACCTTC.

This clonotype showed up many times. This sequence joins TRBV30 and TRBJ2-5; unclear D gene. Trimming removed 0 bases at V and 5 bases at J, with 10 bases between. The germline V gene encodes CDR1 GTSNPN and CDR2 SVGIG (reference sequence). This CDR3 has 13 amino acids. Here the CDR3 DNA reads TGTGCCTGGAGTGTACTGGGCAGGGAGACCCAGTACTTC. Amino acid sequence: CAWSVLGRETQYF.

This clonotype was counted at least ten times. DNA for the CDR3: TGTGCCAGCAGCCTGGACAGGGGCGAGCAGTACTTC. Translating gives CASSLDRGEQYF. The gene calls are TRBV11-2 and TRBJ2-7; TRBD1 matches at 9 bases. The CDR3 is made up of 12 amino acids. The V and J ends lost 5 bases and 6 bases, in that order; junction bases with no gene match: 2. Germline loops: CDR1 SGHAT, CDR2 FQNNGV. Looking up the rest from reference TRBV11-2 and TRBJ2-7 gives the full variable domain: EAGVAQSPRYKIIEKRQSVAFWCNPISGHATLYWYQQILGQGPKLLIQFQNNGVVDDSQLPKDRFSAERLKGVDSTLKIQPAKLEDSAVYLCASSLDRGEQYFGPGTRLTVT.

This clonotype has at least ten counts. The chain couples TRBV9 to TRBJ2-1; TRBD2 matches 7 bases. Germline values: CDR1 SGDLS, CDR2 YYNGEE. V dropped 0 bases and J dropped 9; count of bases not matched to a gene: 9. This CDR3 is 15 amino acids long. The CDR3 nucleotides are TGTGCCAGCAGCGTAGAGGGCGGGAGAGGGTCTGAGCAGTTCTTC. It yields the protein CASSVEGGRGSEQFF.

This clonotype was seen at least ten times. The V call is TRBV28, the J call TRBJ2-1; 7 bases match TRBD1. Germline trimming cut 2 bases from V and 6 bases from J; bases unmatched to any gene: 4. Germline values: CDR1 MDHEN, CDR2 SYDVKM. The CDR3 is made up of 14 amino acids. The CDR3 sequence: CASSLGAGGNEQFF. The CDR3 coding sequence is TGTGCCAGCAGTTTAGGCGCAGGGGGCAATGAGCAGTTCTTC.

The V and J genes are TRBV5-1 and TRBJ2-7, with 7 bases that match TRBD1. Germline V lookup: CDR1 SGHRS, CDR2 YFSETQ. Trimming at V came to 0 bases and at J to 0 bases, leaving 3 bases not matched to a gene. The CDR3 is 15 amino acids. CDR3 coding DNA: TGCGCCAGCAGCTTGGATGGACAGGTCTCCTACGAGCAGTACTTC. This codes for CASSLDGQVSYEQYF.

This clonotype has just a few counts. The chain joins TRBV5-8 to TRBJ2-7, with 10 positions matching TRBD2. The V gene's germline CDR1 is SGHTS and CDR2 YDEGEE. The CDR3 consists of 15 residues. Germline trimming cut 1 base from V and 1 base from J; bases unmatched to any gene: 2. CDR3 loop: CASSLRLAGSYEQYF. As DNA, the CDR3 is TGTGCCAGCAGCTTGAGACTAGCGGGTTCCTACGAGCAGTACTTC.

This clonotype was observed a few times. V usage is TRBV9 and J usage is TRBJ2-3; D uncertain. With 1 base removed from V and 4 bases from J, the gap between germline ends came to 7 bases. The CDR3 loop spans 13 amino acids. The V gene's germline CDR1 is SGDLS and CDR2 YYNGEE. The CDR3 nucleotides are TGTGCCAGCAGCGTATCGGCCCCAGATACGCAGTATTTT. It is translated as CASSVSAPDTQYF.

This clonotype was counted many times. The CDR3 protein is CASSFNTNEQFF. CDR3 DNA sequence: TGTGCCAGCAGTTTCAATACTAATGAGCAGTTCTTC. The rearrangement links TRBV28 to TRBJ2-1; D uncertain. The CDR3 contains 12 residues. CDR1 and CDR2 (germline): MDHEN, SYDVKM. V was cut by 3 bases and J by 7 bases, with 7 bases left in between. The full variable domain, completed using reference TRBV28 and TRBJ2-1, is DVKVTQSSRYLVKRTGEKVFLECVQDMDHENMFWYRQDPGLGLRLIYFSYDVKMKEKGDIPEGYSVSREKKERFSLILESASTNQTSMYLCASSFNTNEQFFGPGTRLTVL.

A word on this clonotype: A read error may produce the germline difference seen at one junction end. V is TRBV27 and J is TRBJ2-3, with 10 bases lining up with TRBD2. CDR3 size: 15 residues. Germline-derived CDR1 and CDR2 are MNHEY and SMNVEV (reference sequence). In nucleotides, the CDR3 is TGTACCAGCAGTTCCCCTCCGGAAACTAGCGGGAATTGGTATTTT. Translation: CTSSSPPETSGNWYF.

CDR3 sequence: CASSESGPYNEQFF. CDR3 DNA sequence: TGTGCCAGCAGTGAGTCGGGACCCTACAATGAGCAGTTCTTC. The V and J genes are TRBV2 and TRBJ2-1; the D gene could be TRBD1 or TRBD2 (5 bases each). Looked up from germline, CDR1 is SNHLY and CDR2 is FYNNEI. This CDR3 is 14 amino acids long. V gave up 3 bases and J gave up 2 bases, with 8 bases separating them.

This clonotype has a count of ten or more. J is TRBJ2-7 and V is TRBV12-3 or TRBV12-4, with TRBD1 matching over 7 bases. Trimming took 5 bases from V and 10 from J; bases not matched to a gene: 8. There are 12 residues in the CDR3. CDR3 amino acids: CASSPQGLEQYF. The CDR3 bases are TGTGCCAGCAGTCCACAGGGGTTAGAACAGTACTTC.

This clonotype appeared many times. The J gene is TRBJ1-1, the V gene TRBV3-1; D is unclear. Deletions cut 4 bases from V and 10 bases from J, with 13 bases between. The CDR3 loop spans 12 amino acids. CDR1 LGHDT and CDR2 YNNKEL come from the germline V gene (reference sequence). The CDR3 DNA is TGTGCCAGCAGCCTCGGGCCCCAAGGAGCTTTCTTT. Protein product: CASSLGPQGAFF.

This clonotype has ten or more counts. This chain joins TRBV5-1 and TRBJ2-7; D is possibly TRBD1 (6 bases). Trimming took off 7 bases at V and 2 bases at J, with 10 bases between the two ends. Germline loops: CDR1 SGHRS, CDR2 YFSETQ. There are 12 residues in the CDR3. CDR3 nucleotides: TGCGCCAGCGGGGCAGGGGCCTACGAGCAGTACTTC. Translation: CASGAGAYEQYF.

There are a few counts of this clonotype. V gene TRBV3-1 combines with J gene TRBJ2-2, with 8 bases matching TRBD1. This CDR3 spans 15 amino acids. V shed 5 bases and J 3 bases; nucleotides not matched to a gene: 5. CDR1 is LGHDT and CDR2 is YNNKEL in the germline V gene (reference sequence). The CDR3 is CASSIGQGHTGELFF. The CDR3 nucleotides are TGTGCCAGCAGCATAGGACAGGGTCACACCGGGGAGCTGTTTTTT.

This clonotype was counted at least ten times. The chain is built from TRBV29-1 and TRBJ1-1; maybe TRBD1 (6 bases). The CDR3 spans 11 residues. Germline lookup yields CDR1 SQVTM and CDR2 ANQGSEA. V dropped 4 bases and J dropped 7 bases, with 10 bases sitting between them. The CDR3 is CSVVMTGEAFF. CDR3 in DNA: TGCAGCGTTGTTATGACAGGTGAAGCTTTCTTT. Full variable domain (missing parts from reference TRBV29-1 and TRBJ1-1): SAVISQKPSRDICQRGTSLTIQCQVDSQVTMMFWYRQQPGQSLTLIATANQGSEATYESGFVIDKFPISRPNLTFSTLTVSNMSPEDSSIYLCSVVMTGEAFFGQGTRLTVV.

This clonotype was detected many times. This sequence joins TRBV5-1 and TRBJ2-1; D not resolved. This CDR3 is built from 15 residues. V was cut by 0 bases and J by 8 bases, with 15 bases left in between. Germline CDR1 and CDR2: SGHRS and YFSETQ. CDR3: CASSLDSKPQDEQFF. CDR3 nucleotides: TGCGCCAGCAGCTTGGACAGTAAGCCACAAGATGAGCAGTTCTTC. The variable domain in full, completed from reference TRBV5-1 and TRBJ2-1, reads KAGVTQTPRYLIKTRGQQVTLSCSPISGHRSVSWYQQTPGQGLQFLFEYFSETQRNKGNFPGRFSGRQFSNSRSEMNVSTLELGDSALYLCASSLDSKPQDEQFFGPGTRLTVL.

This clonotype was seen repeatedly, ten times or more. The chain employs TRBV5-6 and TRBJ2-2, with 7 positions matching TRBD1. The germline V gene has CDR1 SGHDT and CDR2 YYEEEE. The CDR3 totals 18 residues. V trimming: 3 bases; J trimming: 0 bases; junction bases outside the gene matches: 11. The CDR3 DNA reads TGTGCCAGCAGCTCGCCGACAGGGATCCCCACGAACACCGGGGAGCTGTTTTTT. This translates into CASSSPTGIPTNTGELFF. Full variable domain (missing parts from reference TRBV5-6 and TRBJ2-2): DAGVTQSPTHLIKTRGQQVTLRCSPKSGHDTVSWYQQALGQGPQFIFQYYEEEERQRGNFPDRFSGHQFPNYSSELNVNALLLGDSALYLCASSSPTGIPTNTGELFFGEGSRLTVL.

There are many counts of this clonotype. Because the CDR3's place on the DNA is in doubt, the DNA is left out and the CDR3 is given as listed by TCRdb. This chain connects TRBV6-2 or TRBV6-3 to TRBJ2-5. Germline CDR1 is MNHEY and CDR2 is SVGEGT. The CDR3 spans 14 residues, counting both ends. This CDR3 reads CASILGTVQETQYF.

V and J are TRBV7-9 and TRBJ2-5, with 8 bases aligning to TRBD1. CDR1 and CDR2 from the germline V gene are SEHNR and FQNEAQ (reference sequence). The CDR3 length is 15 residues. V was clipped by 5 bases and J by 5 bases; unmatched bases: 10. CDR3 coding DNA: TGTGCCAGCAGCCCACCGGGACAGGTTGGTGAGACCCAGTACTTC. Amino acid sequence: CASSPPGQVGETQYF. Filled out from reference TRBV7-9 and TRBJ2-5, the complete variable domain reads DTGVSQNPRHKITKRGQNVTFRCDPISEHNRLYWYRQTLGQGPEFLTYFQNEAQLEKSRLLSDRFSAERPKGSFSTLEIQRTEQGDSAMYLCASSPPGQVGETQYFGPGTRLLVL.

The chain joins TRBV2 to TRBJ2-5; possible D gene TRBD2, 6 bases. The CDR3 totals 12 residues. V was trimmed by 8 bases and J by 4 bases, leaving 11 bases between them. From germline, CDR1 is SNHLY and CDR2 FYNNEI. The CDR3 region is CASGGNPETQYF. DNA for the CDR3: TGTGCCAGCGGGGGGAACCCAGAGACCCAGTACTTC. Full variable domain (remainder filled in from reference TRBV2 and TRBJ2-5): EPEVTQTPSHQVTQMGQEVILRCVPISNHLYFYWYRQILGQKVEFLVSFYNNEISEKSEIFDDQFSVERPDGSNFTLKIRSTKLEDSAMYFCASGGNPETQYFGPGTRLLVL.